A selection of T cell receptor beta chains follows, all from one sample in a study of T cell repertoires in cytomegalovirus infection. TCRdb fed the reads into MiXCR, producing one record per CDR3 protein. The data show 350,000 to 550,000 distinct CDR3 sequences, 31% seen once. Sequences were obtained from PBMCs. The receptors stem from a human donor in good health (CMV status not recorded). Some clones in this sample may be carry-over from other donors' samples. Each CDR3 is given with its conserved first and last residue. Each record gives: D gene, J gene, V gene, clone size, CDR3 protein, CDR3 DNA. The D gene is left open where the match is weak. The size entry is marked missing in some rows and otherwise reads once, few, many or a size class.

d_gene: .
j_gene: TRBJ2-1
v_gene: TRBV7-8
abundance: many
CDR3aa: CASSLPGSSYNEQFF
CDR3nt: TGTGCCAGCAGCTTACCAGGGAGCTCCTACAATGAGCAGTTCTTC

d_gene: TRBD2
j_gene: TRBJ2-7
v_gene: TRBV7-9
abundance: many
CDR3aa: CASSLTSGGSYEQYF
CDR3nt: TGTGCCAGCAGCCTTACTAGCGGGGGGTCCTACGAGCAGTACTTC

d_gene: TRBD1
j_gene: TRBJ2-7
v_gene: TRBV7-2
abundance: many
CDR3aa: CASSLPPGQGSEQYF
CDR3nt: TGTGCCAGCAGCTTACCTCCGGGACAGGGGTCCGAGCAGTACTTC

d_gene: .
j_gene: TRBJ2-7
v_gene: TRBV12-3/TRBV12-4
abundance: .
CDR3aa: CASSWTGTSISYEQYF
CDR3nt: TGTGCAAGCAGCTGGACCGGGACATCAATCTCCTACGAGCAGTACTTC

d_gene: .
j_gene: TRBJ1-1
v_gene: TRBV7-6
abundance: .
CDR3aa: CASKLTTELNTEAFF
CDR3nt: TGTGCCAGCAAGCTTACGACAGAACTGAACACTGAAGCTTTCTTT

d_gene: .
j_gene: TRBJ2-7
v_gene: TRBV18
abundance: .
CDR3aa: CASSPVDSYYEQYF
CDR3nt: TGTGCCAGCTCACCGGTAGACAGTTACTACGAGCAGTACTTC

d_gene: .
j_gene: TRBJ2-1
v_gene: TRBV6-1
abundance: few
CDR3aa: CASSYAGQSYNEQFF
CDR3nt: TGTGCCAGCAGTTATGCGGGACAGTCTTACAATGAGCAGTTCTTC

d_gene: .
j_gene: TRBJ2-2
v_gene: TRBV7-3
abundance: few
CDR3aa: CASSLSSGLSTGELFF
CDR3nt: TGTGCCAGCAGCTTAAGTTCGGGTCTGTCCACCGGGGAGCTGTTTTTT

d_gene: .
j_gene: TRBJ2-5
v_gene: TRBV14
abundance: few
CDR3aa: CASSHRTAGQETQYF
CDR3nt: TGTGCCAGCAGCCATAGGACAGCAGGACAAGAGACCCAGTACTTC

d_gene: .
j_gene: TRBJ2-7
v_gene: TRBV7-2
abundance: many
CDR3aa: CASSTRDRPYEQYF
CDR3nt: TGTGCCAGCAGCACCCGGGACCGACCCTACGAGCAGTACTTC

d_gene: .
j_gene: TRBJ2-5
v_gene: TRBV7-2
abundance: many
CDR3aa: CASSLGGGDGETQYF
CDR3nt: TGTGCCAGCAGCTTAGGGGGGGGCGATGGAGAGACCCAGTACTTC

d_gene: .
j_gene: TRBJ2-7
v_gene: TRBV12-3/TRBV12-4
abundance: many
CDR3aa: CASSPQGRGSYEQYF
CDR3nt: TGTGCCAGCAGTCCACAGGGGCGGGGATCCTACGAGCAGTACTTC

d_gene: TRBD1
j_gene: TRBJ2-5
v_gene: TRBV12-3/TRBV12-4
abundance: .
CDR3aa: CASSPGQAQETQYF
CDR3nt: TGTGCCAGCAGCCCGGGACAGGCTCAAGAGACCCAGTACTTC

d_gene: TRBD2
j_gene: TRBJ2-1
v_gene: TRBV4-1
abundance: .
CDR3aa: CASSQKPGLANNEQFF
CDR3nt: TGCGCCAGCAGCCAAAAACCGGGACTAGCCAACAATGAGCAGTTCTTC

d_gene: .
j_gene: TRBJ1-3
v_gene: TRBV11-2
abundance: few
CDR3aa: CARNPEDIGNTIYF
CDR3nt: TGTGCCAGAAACCCCGAGGATATTGGAAACACCATATATTTT

d_gene: .
j_gene: TRBJ2-7
v_gene: TRBV27
abundance: few
CDR3aa: CASSLLGPHEQYF
CDR3nt: TGTGCCAGCAGTTTATTAGGGCCCCACGAGCAGTACTTC

d_gene: TRBD2
j_gene: TRBJ2-7
v_gene: TRBV23-1
abundance: .
CDR3aa: CASSQAARGGTSYEQYF
CDR3nt: TGCGCCAGCAGTCAAGCGGCTCGCGGGGGGACATCCTACGAGCAGTACTTC

d_gene: .
j_gene: TRBJ1-2
v_gene: TRBV6-5
abundance: .
CDR3aa: CASSTGRNYGYTF
CDR3nt: TGTGCCAGCAGTACAGGTCGAAACTATGGCTACACCTTC

d_gene: .
j_gene: TRBJ2-2
v_gene: TRBV6-1
abundance: .
CDR3aa: CARQGGNGELFF
CDR3nt: TGTGCCAGACAGGGCGGGAACGGGGAGCTGTTTTTT

d_gene: .
j_gene: TRBJ2-3
v_gene: TRBV7-8
abundance: .
CDR3aa: CASGRTGSGTDTQYF
CDR3nt: TGTGCCAGCGGCAGAACAGGGTCGGGCACAGATACGCAGTATTTT

d_gene: TRBD2
j_gene: TRBJ2-3
v_gene: TRBV20-1
abundance: .
CDR3aa: CSARQLAGGPTDTQYF
CDR3nt: TGCAGTGCTAGACAACTAGCGGGGGGTCCCACAGATACGCAGTATTTT

d_gene: .
j_gene: TRBJ2-3
v_gene: TRBV15
abundance: .
CDR3aa: CATSRDGRAGLTDTQYF
CDR3nt: TGTGCCACCAGCAGAGATGGTCGGGCGGGGCTCACAGATACGCAGTATTTT

d_gene: TRBD1
j_gene: TRBJ1-1
v_gene: TRBV19
abundance: few
CDR3aa: CASKPGQGDLAFF
CDR3nt: TGTGCCAGTAAACCGGGACAGGGTGATTTAGCTTTCTTT

d_gene: TRBD2
j_gene: TRBJ2-7
v_gene: TRBV5-6
abundance: .
CDR3aa: CASSWKRGTKQYF
CDR3nt: TGTGCCAGCAGCTGGAAGCGGGGTACGAAGCAGTACTTC

d_gene: .
j_gene: TRBJ2-2
v_gene: TRBV5-5
abundance: few
CDR3aa: CASSGGDREPGELFF
CDR3nt: TGTGCCAGCAGCGGGGGGGACAGAGAGCCCGGGGAGCTGTTTTTT

d_gene: TRBD2
j_gene: TRBJ2-2
v_gene: TRBV12-3/TRBV12-4
abundance: few
CDR3aa: CASSLWLAGAGELFF
CDR3nt: TGTGCCAGCAGTTTGTGGCTAGCGGGGGCCGGGGAGCTGTTTTTT

d_gene: .
j_gene: TRBJ2-1
v_gene: TRBV6-4
abundance: .
CDR3aa: CASSDAYREGDEQFF
CDR3nt: TGTGCCAGCAGTGACGCGTACAGGGAGGGAGATGAGCAGTTCTTC

d_gene: .
j_gene: TRBJ2-7
v_gene: TRBV10-3
abundance: .
CDR3aa: CAISSPGGSYEQYF
CDR3nt: TGTGCCATCAGTAGCCCAGGAGGGTCCTACGAGCAGTACTTC

d_gene: TRBD1
j_gene: TRBJ1-6
v_gene: TRBV28
abundance: many
CDR3aa: CASISLRDSRTPLHF
CDR3nt: TGTGCCAGCATAAGCCTCCGGGACAGTAGAACACCCCTCCACTTT

d_gene: .
j_gene: TRBJ1-1
v_gene: TRBV6-2/TRBV6-3
abundance: few
CDR3aa: CASSNPDGLNTEAFF
CDR3nt: TGTGCCAGCAGTAACCCGGACGGGTTGAACACTGAAGCTTTCTTT

d_gene: TRBD1
j_gene: TRBJ1-2
v_gene: TRBV4-1
abundance: once
CDR3aa: CASSHPGQNYGYTF
CDR3nt: TGCGCCAGCAGCCACCCGGGACAGAACTATGGCTACACCTTC

d_gene: .
j_gene: TRBJ2-5
v_gene: TRBV5-6
abundance: .
CDR3aa: CASSLKRWDLTQETQYF
CDR3nt: TGTGCCAGCAGCTTAAAGCGTTGGGACTTAACACAAGAGACCCAGTACTTC

d_gene: .
j_gene: TRBJ2-2
v_gene: TRBV5-6
abundance: .
CDR3aa: CASSFWLSGSNTGELFF
CDR3nt: TGTGCCAGCAGCTTCTGGCTGTCTGGGTCGAACACCGGGGAGCTGTTTTTT

d_gene: .
j_gene: TRBJ2-6
v_gene: TRBV7-9
abundance: .
CDR3aa: CASSHTGVAGANVLTF
CDR3nt: TGTGCCAGCAGCCATACCGGGGTGGCTGGGGCCAACGTCCTGACTTTC

d_gene: .
j_gene: TRBJ1-2
v_gene: TRBV12-5
abundance: .
CDR3aa: CASGLEAGRRYGYTF
CDR3nt: TGTGCTAGTGGTTTGGAGGCAGGGCGTCGGTATGGCTACACCTTC

d_gene: TRBD1
j_gene: TRBJ2-7
v_gene: TRBV14
abundance: many
CDR3aa: CASSQRQGPPYEQYF
CDR3nt: TGTGCCAGCAGCCAGAGACAGGGGCCTCCCTACGAGCAGTACTTC

d_gene: TRBD1
j_gene: TRBJ2-5
v_gene: TRBV7-2
abundance: many
CDR3aa: CASSLTPTGGSETQYF
CDR3nt: TGTGCCAGCAGTCTAACGCCAACAGGGGGTTCAGAGACCCAGTACTTC

d_gene: TRBD1
j_gene: TRBJ2-3
v_gene: TRBV6-5
abundance: .
CDR3aa: CASSYRSGQGQDTQYF
CDR3nt: TGTGCCAGCAGTTACCGGTCGGGACAGGGGCAAGATACGCAGTATTTT

d_gene: .
j_gene: TRBJ1-1
v_gene: TRBV7-2
abundance: few
CDR3aa: CASSPTWSLPNTEAFF
CDR3nt: TGTGCCAGCAGCCCCACTTGGTCTCTACCGAACACTGAAGCTTTCTTT

d_gene: .
j_gene: TRBJ2-2
v_gene: TRBV20-1
abundance: .
CDR3aa: CSARDQGYRAGKLFF
CDR3nt: TGCAGTGCTAGAGATCAGGGGTACAGGGCCGGGAAGCTGTTTTTT

d_gene: TRBD2
j_gene: TRBJ2-3
v_gene: TRBV2
abundance: few
CDR3aa: CASSRPSGGDPDTQYF
CDR3nt: TGTGCCAGCAGCCGACCGAGCGGGGGGGACCCAGATACGCAGTATTTT

d_gene: TRBD2
j_gene: TRBJ2-7
v_gene: TRBV6-2/TRBV6-3
abundance: few
CDR3aa: CASSYYGGARYEQYF
CDR3nt: TGTGCCAGCAGTTACTACGGGGGGGCACGCTACGAGCAGTACTTC

d_gene: TRBD1
j_gene: TRBJ1-2
v_gene: TRBV7-2
abundance: many
CDR3aa: CASSLGGQGRQGYTF
CDR3nt: TGTGCCAGCAGCTTAGGAGGACAGGGCCGGCAGGGCTACACCTTC

d_gene: .
j_gene: TRBJ1-1
v_gene: TRBV7-6
abundance: .
CDR3aa: CASSLRSGDTEALF
CDR3nt: TGTGCCAGCAGCTTAAGGTCTGGGGACACTGAAGCTTTATTT

d_gene: TRBD1
j_gene: TRBJ1-5
v_gene: TRBV2
abundance: .
CDR3aa: CASSRNRDRATQPQHF
CDR3nt: TGTGCCAGCAGCCGAAACCGGGACAGGGCTACTCAGCCCCAGCATTTT

d_gene: TRBD1
j_gene: TRBJ1-4
v_gene: TRBV27
abundance: few
CDR3aa: CASGTGPVVGLFF
CDR3nt: TGTGCCAGCGGGACAGGGCCCGTCGTGGGGCTGTTTTTT

d_gene: TRBD1
j_gene: TRBJ1-2
v_gene: TRBV20-1
abundance: few
CDR3aa: CSAPRTGGNRNYGYTF
CDR3nt: TGCAGTGCTCCTCGGACAGGGGGCAATCGGAACTATGGCTACACCTTC

d_gene: .
j_gene: TRBJ1-4
v_gene: TRBV6-2/TRBV6-3
abundance: few
CDR3aa: CASSPLPLIGEKLFF
CDR3nt: TGTGCCAGCAGCCCCCTTCCGTTGATTGGTGAAAAACTGTTTTTT

d_gene: .
j_gene: TRBJ1-1
v_gene: TRBV7-2
abundance: many
CDR3aa: CASSLVGKGVYTEAFF
CDR3nt: TGTGCCAGCAGCTTAGTGGGTAAAGGGGTGTATACTGAAGCTTTCTTT

d_gene: TRBD1
j_gene: TRBJ1-4
v_gene: TRBV6-5
abundance: .
CDR3aa: CASSPHRGSNEKLFF
CDR3nt: TGTGCCAGCAGTCCTCACAGGGGGTCCAATGAAAAACTGTTTTTT

d_gene: TRBD1
j_gene: TRBJ2-2
v_gene: TRBV6-6
abundance: once
CDR3aa: CASKRQGNTGELFF
CDR3nt: TGTGCCAGCAAGAGACAGGGGAACACCGGGGAGCTGTTTTTT

d_gene: .
j_gene: TRBJ2-3
v_gene: TRBV15
abundance: .
CDR3aa: CATSIRTGGGNSDTQYF
CDR3nt: TGTGCCACCAGCATCCGGACAGGCGGGGGAAATTCGGATACGCAGTATTTT

d_gene: .
j_gene: TRBJ2-1
v_gene: TRBV5-4
abundance: few
CDR3aa: CASSSIGENNEQFF
CDR3nt: TGTGCCAGCAGCTCAATAGGGGAGAACAATGAGCAGTTCTTC

d_gene: .
j_gene: TRBJ2-5
v_gene: TRBV5-6
abundance: .
CDR3aa: CASTTGTGVMAQYF
CDR3nt: TGTGCCAGCACTACCGGGACTGGTGTTATGGCCCAGTACTTC

d_gene: .
j_gene: TRBJ1-1
v_gene: TRBV4-2
abundance: many
CDR3aa: CASSQDGGRAEAFF
CDR3nt: TGTGCCAGCAGCCAAGACGGGGGTCGGGCTGAAGCTTTCTTT

d_gene: TRBD1
j_gene: TRBJ1-1
v_gene: TRBV10-2
abundance: .
CDR3aa: CASSGFETGTVEAFF
CDR3nt: TGCGCCAGCAGTGGTTTTGAAACTGGGACAGTTGAAGCTTTCTTT

d_gene: TRBD2
j_gene: TRBJ2-1
v_gene: TRBV7-2
abundance: many
CDR3aa: CASTHPGKTSAQTYNEQFF
CDR3nt: TGTGCCAGCACCCACCCCGGAAAAACTAGCGCCCAAACCTACAATGAGCAGTTCTTC

d_gene: TRBD2
j_gene: TRBJ2-7
v_gene: TRBV29-1
abundance: .
CDR3aa: CSVATSGGAHEQYF
CDR3nt: TGCAGCGTCGCGACTAGCGGGGGGGCCCACGAGCAGTACTTC

d_gene: TRBD2
j_gene: TRBJ2-7
v_gene: TRBV20-1
abundance: .
CDR3aa: CSGRGQGGYEQYF
CDR3nt: TGCAGCGGGAGGGGTCAGGGTGGTTACGAGCAGTACTTC

d_gene: .
j_gene: TRBJ2-3
v_gene: TRBV6-6
abundance: few
CDR3aa: CASRASTDTQYF
CDR3nt: TGTGCCAGCCGCGCCAGCACAGATACGCAGTATTTT